The sequence of this TCR beta chain was determined in a study of blood T cell repertoires in COVID-19. As for the study in general: Donors in the United States, Italy and Spain gave samples during acute or convalescent COVID-19. In each case, the material was cDNA or gDNA derived from T cells, B-cell-depleted T cells, or PBMCs.

Trimming cost V 4 bases and J 6 bases; bases outside gene matches: 9. In germline, CDR1 is SGHRS, CDR2 YFSETQ. The CDR3 length is 14 residues. Under the authors' procedure: Estimated nucleated cell counts came from reference gene primer amplification. The repertoire was sequenced with immunoSEQ multiplex PCR; TCRdb's copy has only in-frame clones and lacks some. V, J and clone size were drawn from that table, and D and trimming were deduced from the DNA. The sample shows fewer than 110,000 clones, around 84% of them seen only once. The receptor was derived from an older woman with active or convalescent COVID-19. The sample taken for sequencing was peripheral blood. This chain uses TRBV5-1 with TRBJ1-1, with TRBD1 identical over 7 bases. The CDR3 DNA is TGCGCCAGCAGCCCGACAGGGATTTACGCTGAAGCTTTCTTT. It yields the protein CASSPTGIYAEAFF.